The T cell receptor beta chain under discussion was sequenced for a study of cytomegalovirus exposure and HLA in healthy donors. Study-level findings and limits: In a later analysis, at a false discovery rate of 0.05, roughly 18,000 TCR beta sequences were associated with HLA alleles. Segments of the TCR beta V type were, in most cases, productive about 87% or about 30% of the time in an earlier analysis.

In germline, CDR1 is SGHRS, CDR2 YFSETQ. J lost 3 bases, V lost 4 bases, and 1 base had no gene match. This CDR3 is built from 14 residues. Concerning this clone itself: Its antigen remains unidentified.

PCR amplification relied on 60 Vbeta primers (plus 13 Jbeta primers). Sequenced by immunoSEQ multiplex PCR; TCRdb stores in-frame clones only, minus some. The sample comprises about 190,000 clones, roughly 81% of which are singletons, and approximately 2% rests with the top ten. Sequencing was carried out using PBMCs. This receptor was identified in a woman between 25 and 40 years old in good health and CMV-seropositive. V gene TRBV5-1 combines with J gene TRBJ1-2; the match to TRBD1 covers 12 bases. The CDR3 region has the DNA TGCGCCAGCAGCGGGACAGGGGGCGACTATGGCTACACCTTC. Amino acids: CASSGTGGDYGYTF.